The 25 T cell receptor beta chains below were found in one sample sequenced in a study of blood T cell repertoires in COVID-19. Assay: immunoSEQ multiplex PCR; the TCRdb copy retains only in-frame clones and omits some. This sample carries roughly 55,000 clones, about three quarters of them seen once, and the ten largest clones take 14% to 15%. Sequenced sample: peripheral blood. These receptors originate from a human donor with active or convalescent COVID-19. The donor label of this sample is uncertain.

V gene TRBV28 combines with J gene TRBJ1-4, with D tentatively TRBD1 (6 bases). Per the germline V gene, CDR1 is MDHEN and CDR2 is SYDVKM. V was cut by 2 bases and J by 8 bases, with 15 bases left in between. The CDR3 length is 15 residues. CDR3 sequence reads: CASSLGGGGGEKLFF. The CDR3 nucleotides are TGTGCCAGCAGTTTAGGAGGGGGGGGAGGCGAAAAACTGTTTTTT.

The chain is built from TRBV6-1 and TRBJ2-1; D gene uncertain. CDR1 and CDR2 from the germline V gene are MNHNS and SASEGT. This CDR3 has 18 residues. V was shortened by 0 bases and J by 3 bases, with 18 bases between the two germline ends. CDR3 loop: CASSEALPATYLYNEQFF. Here the CDR3 DNA reads TGTGCCAGCAGTGAAGCGCTACCAGCGACCTACCTCTACAATGAGCAGTTCTTC.

In its sample, this clone was seen once. V gene TRBV15 combines with J gene TRBJ2-7, with D perhaps matching TRBD2 (5 bases). The CDR3 contains 13 residues. CDR1 is LNHNV, CDR2 YYDKDF, per germline (reference sequence). Trimming took off 9 bases at V and 6 bases at J, with 18 bases between the two ends. The CDR3, as DNA: TGTGCCACGCAGGAGGCCCCCAGGCGCGAGCAGTACTTC. It translates to CATQEAPRREQYF.

The gene calls are TRBV6-1 and TRBJ1-5; D may be TRBD1 (5 bases). The CDR3 is made up of 14 amino acids. CDR1 MNHNS and CDR2 SASEGT come from the germline V gene. V lost 2 bases to trimming and J lost 6 bases, with 11 bases between them. This chain's CDR3 is CASSETQGVQPQHF. As DNA, the CDR3 is TGTGCCAGCAGTGAAACCCAGGGCGTTCAGCCCCAGCATTTT.

This chain links TRBV5-1 with TRBJ2-2, with D perhaps matching TRBD1 (5 bases). The V end lost 0 bases, the J end lost 6 bases, and 12 bases lay between the germline ends. The CDR3 extends over 15 amino acids. CDR1 is SGHRS and CDR2 is YFSETQ in the germline V gene. The CDR3 DNA reads as TGCGCCAGCAGCTTGGTGACCCAGGGCGCCGGGGAGCTGTTTTTT. It encodes CASSLVTQGAGELFF.

This chain joins TRBV2 and TRBJ1-1; D not certain. This CDR3 spans 14 amino acids. Trimming removed 2 bases at V and 1 base at J, with 8 bases between. Looked up from germline, CDR1 is SNHLY and CDR2 is FYNNEI. CDR3 DNA: TGTGCCAGCAGTGAACGTGGGCAGAACACTGAAGCTTTCTTT. Translated, it gives CASSERGQNTEAFF.

The rearrangement links TRBV30 to TRBJ1-5, with 12 bases fitting TRBD1. This CDR3 is 20 amino acids long. Germline-derived CDR1 and CDR2 are GTSNPN and SVGIG (reference sequence). Trimming at V came to 5 bases and at J to 0 bases, leaving 17 bases not matched to a gene. The CDR3 nucleotides are TGTGCCTGGTCCCTCCCCGCCGGGACAGGGGGCATAGGTAGCAATCAGCCCCAGCATTTT. Protein product: CAWSLPAGTGGIGSNQPQHF.

V and J are TRBV5-8 and TRBJ2-7; possible D gene TRBD1, 8 bases. The CDR3 totals 13 residues. Between the trimmed V and J ends, which lost 4 bases and 5 bases, there was a span of 13 bases. Germline CDR1 and CDR2: SGHTS and YDEGEE. The CDR3 loop is CASSRTGTNEQYF. As DNA, the CDR3 is TGTGCCAGCAGCCGGACAGGGACTAACGAGCAGTACTTC.

This chain links TRBV13 with TRBJ1-4; 8 bases are shared with TRBD1. Germline trimming cut 2 bases from V and 6 bases from J; bases unmatched to any gene: 5. Germline assignment: CDR1 PRHDT and CDR2 FYEKMQ (reference sequence). CDR3 length: 15 residues. The CDR3 sequence is CASSLKAGGYEKLFF. The CDR3 bases are TGTGCCAGCAGCTTAAAGGCAGGGGGCTATGAAAAACTGTTTTTT.

The chain combines TRBV2 with TRBJ2-7; 7 bases line up with TRBD2. Germline CDR1 SNHLY, CDR2 FYNNEI. V was clipped by 4 bases and J by 3 bases; unmatched bases: 3. The CDR3 length is 13 residues. The DNA for the CDR3 is TGTGCCAGCAGTGGGGACTACCGCTACGAGCAGTACTTC. Its translation is CASSGDYRYEQYF.

This clone was recorded a few times. The J gene is TRBJ2-1, the V gene TRBV7-2; D unclear. The CDR3 has 14 amino acids. Germline V gene sequence: CDR1 SGHTA, CDR2 FQGNSA. The V end was cut by 1 base, the J end by 5 bases, with 9 bases between. CDR3: CASSLVGPNNEQFF. Here the CDR3 DNA reads TGTGCCAGCAGCTTAGTTGGGCCCAACAATGAGCAGTTCTTC. Full variable domain (missing parts from reference TRBV7-2 and TRBJ2-1): GAGVSQSPSNKVTEKGKDVELRCDPISGHTALYWYRQSLGQGLEFLIYFQGNSAPDKSGLPSDRFSAERTGGSVSTLTIQRTQQEDSAVYLCASSLVGPNNEQFFGPGTRLTVL.

V usage is TRBV28 and J usage is TRBJ2-3, with 7 bases that match TRBD1. Germline values: CDR1 MDHEN, CDR2 SYDVKM. J was trimmed by 5 bases and V by 7 bases; bases with no gene match: 9. This CDR3 region has 14 residues. The CDR3 DNA reads TGTGCCAGCACAACCGGACAGGCCCGAGATACGCAGTATTTT. It codes for CASTTGQARDTQYF.

The rearrangement uses TRBV10-2 and TRBJ1-6, with D perhaps matching TRBD1 (6 bases). Germline values: CDR1 WSHSY, CDR2 SAAADI. The V and J ends lost 7 bases and 9 bases respectively, with 22 bases between them. CDR3 size: 16 residues. This CDR3 reads CASTGGAFLRVSPLHF. The CDR3 DNA reads as TGCGCCAGCACGGGGGGCGCTTTCCTTCGTGTTTCACCCCTCCACTTT.

The rearrangement joins TRBV4-1 to TRBJ1-4; D remains unclear. Germline-derived CDR1 and CDR2 are MGHRA and YSYEKL. Trimming left V 1 base short and J 4 bases short, with 19 bases between. There are 18 residues in the CDR3. CDR3 sequence reads: CASSQGNGRRGNNEKLFF. The CDR3 region has the DNA TGCGCCAGCAGCCAAGGAAACGGGCGGCGGGGAAATAATGAAAAACTGTTTTTT.

The chain uses TRBV18 and TRBJ1-2; no definite D call. Germline V gene sequence: CDR1 KGHSH, CDR2 LQKENI. The CDR3 has 13 amino acids. V lost 3 bases and J 2 bases, leaving 7 bases between the germline ends. CDR3 residues: CASSPPGNYGYTF. CDR3 nucleotides: TGTGCCAGCTCACCCCCGGGGAACTATGGCTACACCTTC.

In DNA form, the CDR3 reads TGTGCCAGCAGCTTAGATAACGGCGGGAGGTCCTACGAGCAGTACTTC. This codes for CASSLDNGGRSYEQYF. V is TRBV11-3 and J is TRBJ2-7; 8 bases fit TRBD2. V trimming: 0 bases; J trimming: 1 base; junction bases outside the gene matches: 5. Germline CDR1 and CDR2: SGHNT and YENEEA. CDR3 size: 16 residues.

This clone was counted between two and nine times. The chain recombines TRBV5-8 with TRBJ1-2, with D perhaps TRBD1 (5 bases). Germline CDR1 reads SGHTS; CDR2 reads YDEGEE. The germline V and J ends were trimmed by 1 base and 4 bases, with 14 bases remaining between them. CDR3 length: 15 residues. The CDR3 bases are TGTGCCAGCAGCTTGACAGGTGTTACGAGCTATGGCTACACCTTC. Translated: CASSLTGVTSYGYTF.

The J gene is TRBJ1-5, the V gene TRBV12-3 or TRBV12-4, with D perhaps TRBD1 (5 bases). This CDR3 is built from 13 residues. With 11 bases removed from V and 2 bases from J, the gap between germline ends came to 13 bases. The CDR3 region is CASARGGNQPQHF. Written as DNA, the CDR3 is TGTGCCTCAGCACGGGGGGGCAATCAGCCCCAGCATTTT.

This chain links TRBV11-3 with TRBJ2-1, with 10 bases matching TRBD2. Germline CDR1 SGHNT, CDR2 YENEEA. The junction had 4 bases not matched to a gene; V was cut back by 5 bases and J by 3 bases. The CDR3 extends over 15 amino acids. The DNA of the CDR3 is TGTGCCAGCAGCCCTAGCGGGAGTTACTACAATGAGCAGTTCTTC. Amino acids: CASSPSGSYYNEQFF.

This CDR3 reads CASSSTFYRVSNEKLFF. In DNA, the CDR3 is TGTGCCAGCAGCTCCACCTTCTACAGGGTAAGTAATGAAAAACTGTTTTTT. The J gene is TRBJ1-4, the V gene TRBV7-3; maybe TRBD1 (6 bases). The ends were cut back, 4 bases at V and 4 bases at J, with 19 bases in the middle. The germline CDR1 and CDR2 sequences are SGHTA and FQGTGA. CDR3 length: 17 amino acids.

The chain is built from TRBV7-6 and TRBJ2-2; 9 bases agree with TRBD1. J gave up 5 bases and V 11 bases, and 9 bases lay outside the gene matches. Germline V gene lookup returns CDR1 SGHVS and CDR2 FNYEAQ. The CDR3 sequence is 14 residues long. CDR3 in DNA: TGTGCCGGCGGCGGGACAGGGCAAACCGGGGAGCTGTTTTTT. Protein: CAGGGTGQTGELFF.

The CDR3 region is CASSQAGTSGAYEQYF. The CDR3, as DNA: TGTGCCAGCAGCCAAGCGGGGACTAGCGGGGCCTACGAGCAGTACTTC. This chain connects TRBV14 to TRBJ2-7, with 13 bases that match TRBD2. CDR3 length equals 16 residues. Per the germline V gene, CDR1 is SGHDN and CDR2 is FVKESK. Trimming at V came to 1 base and at J to 2 bases, leaving 2 bases not matched to a gene. Filled out from reference TRBV14 and TRBJ2-7, the complete variable domain reads EAGVTQFPSHSVIEKGQTVTLRCDPISGHDNLYWYRRVMGKEIKFLLHFVKESKQDESGMPNNRFLAERTGGTYSTLKVQPAELEDSGVYFCASSQAGTSGAYEQYFGPGTRLTVT.

The genes are TRBV5-6 and TRBJ2-2; D perhaps matches TRBD1 (6 bases). Germline CDR1 is SGHDT and CDR2 is YYEEEE. The CDR3 length is 14 residues. Trimming shortened V by 4 bases and J by 9 bases, and 16 bases separated the two germline ends. The CDR3 coding sequence is TGTGCCAGCAGCACTACAGGGATTGGGCGGGAGCTGTTTTTT. This encodes CASSTTGIGRELFF. The whole variable domain, filled in from reference TRBV5-6 and TRBJ2-2, reads DAGVTQSPTHLIKTRGQQVTLRCSPKSGHDTVSWYQQALGQGPQFIFQYYEEEERQRGNFPDRFSGHQFPNYSSELNVNALLLGDSALYLCASSTTGIGRELFFGEGSRLTVL.

The chain has TRBV20-1 and TRBJ2-7, with unresolved D. The germline V and J ends were trimmed by 4 bases and 2 bases, with 6 bases remaining between them. Germline values: CDR1 DFQATT, CDR2 SNEGSKA (reference sequence). This CDR3 region has 11 residues. In nucleotides, the CDR3 is TGCAGTGCTACCAGGACCTACGAGCAGTACTTC. This translates into CSATRTYEQYF.

This chain links TRBV30 with TRBJ1-3; 7 bases match TRBD1. Germline V gives CDR1 GTSNPN, CDR2 SVGIG (reference sequence). J was trimmed by 2 bases and V by 4 bases; bases with no gene match: 5. The CDR3 totals 14 residues. DNA of the CDR3: TGTGCCTGGACTGAGGGACAGCCTGGAAACACCATATATTTT. Translating gives CAWTEGQPGNTIYF.